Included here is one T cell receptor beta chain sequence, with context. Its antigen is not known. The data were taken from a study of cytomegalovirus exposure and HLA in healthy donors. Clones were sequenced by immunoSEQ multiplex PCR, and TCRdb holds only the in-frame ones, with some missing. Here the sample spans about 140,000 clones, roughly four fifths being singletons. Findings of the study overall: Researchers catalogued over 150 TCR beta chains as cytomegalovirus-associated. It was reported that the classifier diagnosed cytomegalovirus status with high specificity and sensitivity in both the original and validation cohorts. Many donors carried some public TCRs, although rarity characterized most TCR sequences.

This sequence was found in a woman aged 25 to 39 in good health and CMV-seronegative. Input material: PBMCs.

The CDR3 protein is CASSLGGNTEAFF. The CDR3 DNA is TGTGCCAGCTCCCTCGGGGGGAACACTGAAGCTTTCTTT. The chain couples TRBV18 to TRBJ1-1; TRBD1 is a possible D gene (5 bases). The V gene's germline CDR1 is KGHSH and CDR2 LQKENI. The CDR3 is made up of 13 amino acids. V dropped 6 bases and J dropped 1 base, with 9 bases sitting between them.